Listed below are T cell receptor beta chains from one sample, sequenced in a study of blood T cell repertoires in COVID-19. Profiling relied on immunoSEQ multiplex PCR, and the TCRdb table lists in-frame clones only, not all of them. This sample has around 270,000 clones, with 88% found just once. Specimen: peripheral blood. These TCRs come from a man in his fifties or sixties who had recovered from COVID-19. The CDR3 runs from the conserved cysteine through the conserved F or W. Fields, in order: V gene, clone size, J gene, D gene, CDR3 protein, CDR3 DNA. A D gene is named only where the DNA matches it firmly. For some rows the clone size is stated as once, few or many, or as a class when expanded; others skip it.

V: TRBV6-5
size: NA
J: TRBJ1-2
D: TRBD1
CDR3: CASSYRGRGHGYTF
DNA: TGTGCCAGCAGTTACAGGGGTAGGGGGCATGGCTACACCTTC

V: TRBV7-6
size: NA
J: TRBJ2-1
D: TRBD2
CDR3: CASSRTSGVSNEQFF
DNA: TGTGCCAGCAGCCGGACTAGCGGGGTTAGCAATGAGCAGTTCTTC

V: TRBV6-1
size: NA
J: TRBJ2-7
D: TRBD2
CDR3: CASSDRGIPWGLVSYEQYF
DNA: TGTGCCAGCAGTGATCGTGGGATCCCGTGGGGACTAGTGTCCTACGAGCAGTACTTC

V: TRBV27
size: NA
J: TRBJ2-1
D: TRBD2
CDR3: CASKLTSGGMNEQFF
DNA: TGTGCCAGCAAATTGACTAGCGGGGGGATGAATGAGCAGTTCTTC

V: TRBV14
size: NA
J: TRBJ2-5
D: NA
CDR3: CASSQELAWRETQYF
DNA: TGTGCCAGCAGCCAAGAGTTAGCCTGGCGGGAGACCCAGTACTTC

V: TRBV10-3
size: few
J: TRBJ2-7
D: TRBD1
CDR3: CAISWEQGRDEQYF
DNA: TGTGCCATCAGCTGGGAACAGGGGCGCGACGAGCAGTACTTC

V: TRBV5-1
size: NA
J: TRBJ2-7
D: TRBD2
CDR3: CASSLDSGGLYYEQYF
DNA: TGCGCCAGCAGCTTGGATAGCGGGGGTCTTTATTACGAGCAGTACTTC

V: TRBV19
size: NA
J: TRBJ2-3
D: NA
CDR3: CASSMRRGGTDTQYF
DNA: TGTGCCAGTAGTATGCGGCGGGGAGGCACAGATACGCAGTATTTT

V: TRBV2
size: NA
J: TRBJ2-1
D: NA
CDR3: CASSGRRGGNEQFF
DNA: TGTGCCAGCAGTGGGAGGCGAGGGGGTAATGAGCAGTTCTTC

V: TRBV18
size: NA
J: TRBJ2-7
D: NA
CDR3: CASSPQGSSYEQYF
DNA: TGTGCCAGCTCACCTCAGGGGAGCTCCTACGAGCAGTACTTC

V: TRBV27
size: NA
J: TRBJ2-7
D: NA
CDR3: CASGQLYEQYF
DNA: TGTGCCAGTGGGCAACTCTACGAGCAGTACTTC

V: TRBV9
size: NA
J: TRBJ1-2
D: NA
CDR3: CASSPEVLANYGYTF
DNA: TGTGCCAGCAGCCCTGAGGTACTAGCTAACTATGGCTACACCTTC

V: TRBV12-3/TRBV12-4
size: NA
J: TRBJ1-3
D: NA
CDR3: CAGYGTRGNTIYF
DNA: TGTGCCGGATACGGGACACGTGGAAACACCATATATTTT

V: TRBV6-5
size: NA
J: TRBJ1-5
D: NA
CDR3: CASSFPDSSSNQPQHF
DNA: TGTGCCAGCAGTTTCCCGGACAGCAGTAGCAATCAGCCCCAGCATTTT

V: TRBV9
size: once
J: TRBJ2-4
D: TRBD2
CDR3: CASSASLAGPGQLAKNIQYF
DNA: TGTGCCAGCAGTGCCTCCTTAGCGGGGCCCGGCCAACTAGCCAAAAACATTCAGTACTTC

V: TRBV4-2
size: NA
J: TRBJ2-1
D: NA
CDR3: CASSQDAGGYNEQFF
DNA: TGTGCCAGCAGCCAAGATGCGGGCGGGTACAATGAGCAGTTCTTC

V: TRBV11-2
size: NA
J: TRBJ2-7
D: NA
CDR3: CASSSRIVLNSYEQYF
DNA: TGTGCCAGCAGTTCGAGGATTGTTCTTAACTCCTACGAGCAGTACTTC

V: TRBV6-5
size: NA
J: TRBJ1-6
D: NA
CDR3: CASSQRGGGNSPLHF
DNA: TGTGCCAGCAGTCAGCGTGGGGGGGGCAATTCACCCCTCCACTTT

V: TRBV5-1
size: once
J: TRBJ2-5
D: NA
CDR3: CASSPGNFQETQYF
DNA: TGCGCCAGCAGCCCAGGGAACTTCCAAGAGACCCAGTACTTC

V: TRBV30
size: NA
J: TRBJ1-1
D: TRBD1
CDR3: CAWTKTGVSTEAFF
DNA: TGTGCCTGGACCAAGACAGGGGTGAGCACTGAAGCTTTCTTT

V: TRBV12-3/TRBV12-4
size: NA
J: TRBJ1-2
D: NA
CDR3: CASTSQAFGGYTF
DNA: TGTGCCAGCACGAGTCAGGCCTTTGGTGGCTACACCTTC

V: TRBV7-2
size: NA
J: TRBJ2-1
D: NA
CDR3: CASSFRAGASVNEQFF
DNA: TGTGCCAGCAGCTTCCGTGCGGGGGCCTCCGTCAATGAGCAGTTCTTC

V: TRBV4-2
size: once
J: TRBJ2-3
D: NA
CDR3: CASSQGPNTDTQYF
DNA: TGTGCCAGCAGCCAGGGGCCCAATACAGATACGCAGTATTTT

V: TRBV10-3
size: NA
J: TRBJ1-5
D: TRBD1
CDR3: CATTGQETGNQPQHF
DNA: TGTGCCACTACCGGACAGGAGACGGGCAATCAGCCCCAGCATTTT

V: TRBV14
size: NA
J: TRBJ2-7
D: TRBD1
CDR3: CASSQLGTGGAREQYF
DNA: TGTGCCAGCAGCCAACTAGGGACAGGGGGCGCGAGGGAGCAGTACTTC

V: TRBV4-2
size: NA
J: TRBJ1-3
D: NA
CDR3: CASSQTNRVVGNTIYF
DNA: TGTGCCAGCAGCCAAACAAACAGGGTCGTTGGAAACACCATATATTTT

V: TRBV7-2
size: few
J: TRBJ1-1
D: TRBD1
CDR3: CASSLEVGGITEAFF
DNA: TGTGCCAGCAGCTTAGAGGTAGGGGGCATCACTGAAGCTTTCTTT

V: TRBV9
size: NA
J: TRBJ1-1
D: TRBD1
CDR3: CASSVLGQGYTEAFF
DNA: TGTGCCAGCAGCGTACTGGGACAGGGGTACACTGAAGCTTTCTTT

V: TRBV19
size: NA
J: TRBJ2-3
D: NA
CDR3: CASRTTGSTDTQYF
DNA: TGTGCCAGTAGGACGACAGGCTCCACAGATACGCAGTATTTT

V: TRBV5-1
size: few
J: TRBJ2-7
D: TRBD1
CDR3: CASRSNPGQGLHEQYF
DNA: TGCGCCAGCAGGTCGAATCCGGGACAGGGTCTCCACGAGCAGTACTTC

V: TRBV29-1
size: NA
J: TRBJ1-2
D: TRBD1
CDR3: CSVVLRTGGAGGYTF
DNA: TGCAGCGTTGTCTTACGGACAGGGGGAGCGGGGGGCTACACCTTC

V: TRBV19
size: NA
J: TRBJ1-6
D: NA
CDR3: CASSPTVRYNSPLHF
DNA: TGTGCCAGTAGCCCGACAGTGCGCTATAATTCACCCCTCCACTTT

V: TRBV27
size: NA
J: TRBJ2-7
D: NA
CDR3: CASSLRGRVEQYF
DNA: TGTGCCAGCAGTTTAAGGGGCAGGGTTGAGCAGTACTTC

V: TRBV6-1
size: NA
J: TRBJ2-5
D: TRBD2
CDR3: CASSGAGAYQETQYF
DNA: TGTGCCAGCAGTGGAGCGGGGGCGTACCAAGAGACCCAGTACTTC

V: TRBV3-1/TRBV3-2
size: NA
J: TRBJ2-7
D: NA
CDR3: CASSQDRRVSYEQYF
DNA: TGTGCCAGCAGCCAAGATAGGAGGGTCTCCTACGAGCAGTACTTC

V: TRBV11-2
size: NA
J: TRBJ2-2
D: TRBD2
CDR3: CASSQTRTSGGSGGELFF
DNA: TGTGCCAGCAGCCAAACACGGACTAGCGGGGGGTCGGGCGGGGAGCTGTTTTTT

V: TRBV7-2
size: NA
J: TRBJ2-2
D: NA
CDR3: CASSLRGTGELFF
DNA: TGTGCCAGCAGCTTACGGGGGACCGGGGAGCTGTTTTTT

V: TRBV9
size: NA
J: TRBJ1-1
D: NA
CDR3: CASSVGPGVNTEAFF
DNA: TGTGCCAGCAGCGTAGGGCCAGGGGTGAACACTGAAGCTTTCTTT

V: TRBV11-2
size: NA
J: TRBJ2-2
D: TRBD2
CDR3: CASSPRKLAGGGGELFF
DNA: TGTGCCAGCAGCCCCCGTAAACTAGCGGGGGGAGGCGGGGAGCTGTTTTTT

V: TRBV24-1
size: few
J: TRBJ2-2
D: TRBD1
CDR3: CATSDQTGGELNTGELFF
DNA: TGTGCCACCAGTGATCAGACAGGGGGAGAGCTGAACACCGGGGAGCTGTTTTTT

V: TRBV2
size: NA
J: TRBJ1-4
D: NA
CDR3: CASRLRETTNEKLFF
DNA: TGTGCCAGCAGGCTCAGGGAAACAACTAATGAAAAACTGTTTTTT

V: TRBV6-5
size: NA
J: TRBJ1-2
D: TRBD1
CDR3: CASTPNRGYGYTF
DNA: TGTGCCAGCACCCCGAACAGGGGATATGGCTACACCTTC

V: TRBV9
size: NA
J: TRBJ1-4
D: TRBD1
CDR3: CASSASFLQTGQVWEKLFF
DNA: TGTGCCAGCAGCGCCTCATTTCTACAGACGGGACAGGTATGGGAAAAACTGTTTTTT

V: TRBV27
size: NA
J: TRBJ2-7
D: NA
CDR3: CASSPLGRASAYEQYF
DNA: TGTGCCAGCAGTCCACTGGGCAGGGCATCCGCCTACGAGCAGTACTTC

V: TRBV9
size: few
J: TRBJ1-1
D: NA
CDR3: CASRAPGGDTEAFF
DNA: TGTGCCAGCAGGGCCCCTGGAGGGGACACTGAAGCTTTCTTT

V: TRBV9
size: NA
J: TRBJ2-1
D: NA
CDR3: CASSPNRPISYNEQFF
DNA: TGTGCCAGCAGCCCAAACCGCCCTATATCCTACAATGAGCAGTTCTTC

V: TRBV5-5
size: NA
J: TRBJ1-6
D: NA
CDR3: CASSFGLQGPNSPLHF
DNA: TGTGCCAGCAGCTTTGGGCTGCAGGGCCCTAATTCACCCCTCCACTTT

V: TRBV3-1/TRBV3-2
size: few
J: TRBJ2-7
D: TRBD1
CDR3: CASSQGQGIYEQYF
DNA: TGTGCCAGCAGCCAAGGACAGGGGATCTACGAGCAGTACTTC

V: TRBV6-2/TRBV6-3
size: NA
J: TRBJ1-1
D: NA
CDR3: CASSYWGQRNTEAFF
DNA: TGTGCCAGCAGTTACTGGGGCCAGAGGAACACTGAAGCTTTCTTT

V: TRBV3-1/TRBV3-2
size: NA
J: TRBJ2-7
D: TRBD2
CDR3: CASSPLLLADYEQYF
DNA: TGTGCCAGCAGCCCCCTCTTACTAGCGGACTACGAGCAGTACTTC

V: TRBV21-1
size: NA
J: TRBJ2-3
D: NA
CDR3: CASSSIQGECQDTQYF
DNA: TGTGCCAGCAGCAGTATACAGGGGGAATGTCAAGATACGCAGTATTTT

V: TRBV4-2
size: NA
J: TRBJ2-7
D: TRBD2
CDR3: CASSQGPGGYEQYF
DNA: TGTGCCAGCAGCCAGGGTCCGGGGGGCTACGAGCAGTACTTC

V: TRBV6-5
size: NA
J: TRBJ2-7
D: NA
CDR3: CASSPGAGGSEQYF
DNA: TGTGCCAGCTCCCCGGGGGCAGGGGGATCCGAGCAGTACTTC